Detailed here is one TCR beta chain. Its antigen remains unknown. The data stem from a study of PD-L1 blockade in urothelial cancer. Study details: Patients commenced intravenous atezolizumab, 1,200 mg every 3 weeks, in about 2014. A median approximately 140,000 T cells were found in blood samples.

Study results and caveats: Patients who had durable benefit saw their tumor-associated blood clones expand more at 3 weeks.

The sample's time point: peripheral blood 6 weeks after treatment start. Pretreatment sampling and on-treatment sampling together yielded between 1 and 8 samples for each patient. CDR1 SGHTS and CDR2 YDEGEE come from the germline V gene. V was cut by 6 bases and J by 0 bases, with 13 bases left in between. This CDR3 spans 15 amino acids. Here immunoSEQ multiplex PCR was the method, and the copy in TCRdb shows in-frame clones only, minus some. Here the sample spans about 22,000 clones, under 95% being singletons. The rearrangement uses TRBV5-8 and TRBJ2-1, with a tentative D call TRBD2 (5 bases). The material sequenced was PBMCs, taken around atezolizumab (anti-PD-L1) treatment. The receptor was isolated from a woman aged 55-70 years with urothelial cancer. This chain's CDR3 is CASTDKRFSYNEQFF. The CDR3 nucleotides are TGTGCCAGCACAGACAAGCGGTTCTCCTACAATGAGCAGTTCTTC.